Here is one T cell receptor beta chain with its context. The target antigen is unknown. V gave up 7 bases and J gave up 17 bases, with 15 bases separating them. Germline V CDR1 and CDR2: SQVTM, ANQGSEA. The CDR3 spans 10 residues. The PCR employed 60 Vbeta primers together with 13 Jbeta primers. The assay was immunoSEQ multiplex PCR, and TCRdb's table has in-frame clones only and misses some. Of around 84,000 clones listed, over 75% were seen once; the top ten hold roughly an eighth. The data derive from a study of cytomegalovirus exposure and HLA in healthy donors. Across the whole study: An analysis done earlier identified some 120 million unique TCR beta sequences from roughly 190 million T cells.

The study's findings and limits: Judged likely to be a sequencing artifact was a cluster of highly shared sequence variants. In the analysis, some V segments, TRBV6-2 and TRBV6-3 included, were excluded as indistinguishable.

This clonotype originated in a human donor in good health. Source material: PBMCs. V gene TRBV29-1 combines with J gene TRBJ1-6, with D unclear. As DNA, the CDR3 is TGCAGCGCTGGCGGGAAGCTGGTCCACTTT. Protein product: CSAGGKLVHF.